This T cell receptor (beta chain) emerged from a study of identical twins. Via MiXCR, TCRdb re-called the 5' RACE reads, giving one row per CDR3 protein. The repertoire holds roughly 230,000 distinct CDR3 sequences, with around 8% as singletons. V shed 0 bases and J shed 2 bases, with 3 bases lying between them. The CDR3 loop spans 13 amino acids. CDR1 is MNHEY, CDR2 SMNVEV, per germline (reference sequence). Findings and caveats of the study: Memory repertoires showed no such pattern, whereas abundant cord blood beta clonotypes carried fewer insertions.

This clonotype was seen repeatedly, ten times or more. The antigen is unknown. The data also belong to a second study, concerning yellow fever vaccine responses in identical twins.

This chain joins TRBV27 and TRBJ2-3; D unresolved. The specimen sequenced was CD8+ T cells sorted from blood. The receptor was isolated from a woman younger than 30 in good health. In DNA form, the CDR3 reads TGTGCCAGCAGTTTATCAATCACAGATACGCAGTATTTT. Translation: CASSLSITDTQYF.